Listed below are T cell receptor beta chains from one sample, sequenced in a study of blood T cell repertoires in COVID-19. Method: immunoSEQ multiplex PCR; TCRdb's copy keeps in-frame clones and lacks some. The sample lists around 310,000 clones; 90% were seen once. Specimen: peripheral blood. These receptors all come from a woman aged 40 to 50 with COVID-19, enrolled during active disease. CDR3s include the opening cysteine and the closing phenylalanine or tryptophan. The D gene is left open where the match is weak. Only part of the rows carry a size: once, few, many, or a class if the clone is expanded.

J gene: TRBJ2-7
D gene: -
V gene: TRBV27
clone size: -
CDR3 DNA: TGTGCCAGCAGTTTTGGGACTCGGGACGAGCAGTACTTC
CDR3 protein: CASSFGTRDEQYF

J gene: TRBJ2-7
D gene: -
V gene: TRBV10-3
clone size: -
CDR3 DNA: TGTGCCATCAGTGGGCCGACCGGGACTCCTCAAACATCGACCTACGAGCAGTACTTC
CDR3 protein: CAISGPTGTPQTSTYEQYF

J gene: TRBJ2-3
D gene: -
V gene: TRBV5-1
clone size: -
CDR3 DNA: TGCGCCAGCAGCTTGGTTAGTATCCTCACAGATACGCAGTATTTT
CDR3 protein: CASSLVSILTDTQYF

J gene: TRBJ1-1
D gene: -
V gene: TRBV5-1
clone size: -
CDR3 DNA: TGCGCCAGCAGCTTGGGCCCAGCGTGGACTGAAGCTTTCTTT
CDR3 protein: CASSLGPAWTEAFF

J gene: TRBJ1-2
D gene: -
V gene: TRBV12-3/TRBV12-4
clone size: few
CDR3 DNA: TGTGCCAGCAGTTTTCCGGTTGGGCATGGCTACACCTTC
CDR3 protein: CASSFPVGHGYTF

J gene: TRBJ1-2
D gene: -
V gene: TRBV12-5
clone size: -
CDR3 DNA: TGTGCTAGTGGTTTTAGACAGGCCCAAGTTTACTATGGCTACACCTTC
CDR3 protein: CASGFRQAQVYYGYTF

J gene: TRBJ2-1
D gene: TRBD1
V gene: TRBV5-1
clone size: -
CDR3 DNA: TGCGCCAGCAGCCCAGCACCGGGACAGGGTTACAATGAGCAGTTCTTC
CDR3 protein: CASSPAPGQGYNEQFF

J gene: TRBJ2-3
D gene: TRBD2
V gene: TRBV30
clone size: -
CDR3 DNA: TGTGCCTGGAGTGTAAGACTGCGACCGGGAGGTGGCACAGATACGCAGTATTTT
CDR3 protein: CAWSVRLRPGGGTDTQYF

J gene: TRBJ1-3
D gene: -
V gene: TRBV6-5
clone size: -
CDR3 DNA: TGTGCCAGCAGGGGGACACCCGGAAACACCATATATTTT
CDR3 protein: CASRGTPGNTIYF

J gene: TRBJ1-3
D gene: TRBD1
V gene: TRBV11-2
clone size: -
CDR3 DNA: TGTGCCAGCAGCTTAGATCTTTCAGGGGGCGTTGACACCATATATTTT
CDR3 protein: CASSLDLSGGVDTIYF

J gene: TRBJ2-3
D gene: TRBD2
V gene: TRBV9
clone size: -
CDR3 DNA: TGTGCCAGCAGCTTCGGACTAGCGAGGCAAACAGATACGCAGTATTTT
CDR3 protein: CASSFGLARQTDTQYF

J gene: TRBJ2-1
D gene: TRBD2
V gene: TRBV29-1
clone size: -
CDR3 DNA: TGCAGCGTTTTAGGTAGCGGGATGAGCTCCTACAATGAGCAGTTCTTC
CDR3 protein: CSVLGSGMSSYNEQFF

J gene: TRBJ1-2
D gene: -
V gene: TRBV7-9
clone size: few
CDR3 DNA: TGTGCCAGCAGCTTAGAGTTGGCTGGCTACACCTTC
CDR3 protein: CASSLELAGYTF

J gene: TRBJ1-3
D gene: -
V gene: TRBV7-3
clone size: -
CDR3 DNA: TGTGCCAGCAGCTCCCCCAGGCAGGGCCGAAACACCATATATTTT
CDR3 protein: CASSSPRQGRNTIYF

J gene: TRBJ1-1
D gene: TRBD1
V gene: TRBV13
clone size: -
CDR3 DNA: TGTGCCAGCAGAAGAACGACAGGGTGGGGGACTGAAGCTTTCTTT
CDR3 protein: CASRRTTGWGTEAFF

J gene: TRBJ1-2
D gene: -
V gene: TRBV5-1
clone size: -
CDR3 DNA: TGCGCCAGCAGCTTTAAAAGACAAACAGGGATAGTCGACTATGGCTACACCTTC
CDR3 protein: CASSFKRQTGIVDYGYTF

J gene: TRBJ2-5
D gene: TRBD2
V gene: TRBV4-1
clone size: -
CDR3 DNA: TGCGCCAGCAGCCAAGTCAAAGCGGGGGGGCTGAAGACCCAGTACTTC
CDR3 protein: CASSQVKAGGLKTQYF

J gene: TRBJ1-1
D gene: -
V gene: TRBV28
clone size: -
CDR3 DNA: TGTGCCAGCAGTTCCAGGAACACTGAAGCTTTCTTT
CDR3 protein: CASSSRNTEAFF

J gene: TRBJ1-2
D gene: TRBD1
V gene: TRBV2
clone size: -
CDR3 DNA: TGTGCCAGCAGTGCCGGGACAGCCGGCTACACCTTC
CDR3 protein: CASSAGTAGYTF

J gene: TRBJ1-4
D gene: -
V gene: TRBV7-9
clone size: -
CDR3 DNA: TGTGCCAGCAGCTCTGGGTACCGGGACTCTCATGTTCATGAAAAACTGTTTTTT
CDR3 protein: CASSSGYRDSHVHEKLFF

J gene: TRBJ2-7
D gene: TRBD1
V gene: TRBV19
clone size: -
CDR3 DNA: TGTGCCAGTAGTTTTTACAGGGGAACCTACGAGCAGTACTTC
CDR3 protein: CASSFYRGTYEQYF

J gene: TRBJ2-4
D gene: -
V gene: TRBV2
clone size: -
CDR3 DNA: TGTGCCAGCGCTAACAGAAAAAACATTCAGTACTTC
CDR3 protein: CASANRKNIQYF

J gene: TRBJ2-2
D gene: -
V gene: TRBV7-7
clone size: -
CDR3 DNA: TGTGCTAGCAGCTTAGCAGCAGGCCACACCGGGGAGCTGTTTTTT
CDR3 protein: CASSLAAGHTGELFF

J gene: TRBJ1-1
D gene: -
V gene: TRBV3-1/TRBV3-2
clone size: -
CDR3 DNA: TGTGCCAGCAGCCAAGAACTGGGGGCAATGGGGACTGAAGCTTTCTTT
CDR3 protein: CASSQELGAMGTEAFF

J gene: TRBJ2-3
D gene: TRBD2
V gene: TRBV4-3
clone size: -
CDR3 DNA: TGCGCCAGCAGCCAAGGGACTAGCGGACTCCCTCCGTTTGATACGCAGTATTTT
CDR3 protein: CASSQGTSGLPPFDTQYF

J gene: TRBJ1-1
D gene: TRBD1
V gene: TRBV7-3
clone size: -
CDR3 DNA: TGTGCCAGCAGCTCACAGGGGGCAATAGATGGAGCTTTCTTT
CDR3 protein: CASSSQGAIDGAFF

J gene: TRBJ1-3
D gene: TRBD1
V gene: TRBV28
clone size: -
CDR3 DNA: TGTGCCAGCAACCTGGACAGGGGCGGCGGAAACACCATATATTTT
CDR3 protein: CASNLDRGGGNTIYF

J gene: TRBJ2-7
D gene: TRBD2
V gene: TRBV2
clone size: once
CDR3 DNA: TGTGCCAGCAGTGCCGCGGGACTAGCCGGTGCCTACGAGCAGTACTTC
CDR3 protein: CASSAAGLAGAYEQYF

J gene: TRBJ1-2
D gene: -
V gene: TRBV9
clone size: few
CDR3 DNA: TGTGCCAGCAGCCAAACAGTTGTTAATGGCTACACCTTC
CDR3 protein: CASSQTVVNGYTF

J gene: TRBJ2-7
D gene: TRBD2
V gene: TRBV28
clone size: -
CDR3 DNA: TGTGCCAGCAGTCAGCGGGGGAAATCCTACGAGCAGTACTTC
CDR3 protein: CASSQRGKSYEQYF

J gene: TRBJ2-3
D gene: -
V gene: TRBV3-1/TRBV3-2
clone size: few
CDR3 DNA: TGTGCCAGCAGCCAAGATATCGGCACAGATACGCAGTATTTT
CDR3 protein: CASSQDIGTDTQYF

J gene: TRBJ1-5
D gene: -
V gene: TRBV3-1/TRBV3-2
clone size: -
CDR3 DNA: TGTGCCAGCAGCCCTCGGGGGGGCGGGGAGCCCCAGCATTTT
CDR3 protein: CASSPRGGGEPQHF

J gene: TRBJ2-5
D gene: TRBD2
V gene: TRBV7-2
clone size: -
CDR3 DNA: TGTGCCAGCAGCCCTCGGGAGGTTCTTCAGGAGACCCAGTACTTC
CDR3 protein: CASSPREVLQETQYF

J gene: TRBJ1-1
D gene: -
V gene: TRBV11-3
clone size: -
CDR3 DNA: TGTGCCAGCAGCTTAGGAGAGAACACTGAAGCTTTCTTT
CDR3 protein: CASSLGENTEAFF

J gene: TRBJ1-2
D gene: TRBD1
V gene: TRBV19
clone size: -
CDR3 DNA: TGTGCCAGTAGTACGGGACAGGACTATGGCTACACCTTC
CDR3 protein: CASSTGQDYGYTF

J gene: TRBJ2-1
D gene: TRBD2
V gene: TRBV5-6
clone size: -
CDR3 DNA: TGTGCCAGCAGCTCCCGCCGCCTAGCGGTATACAATGAGCAGTTCTTC
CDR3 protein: CASSSRRLAVYNEQFF

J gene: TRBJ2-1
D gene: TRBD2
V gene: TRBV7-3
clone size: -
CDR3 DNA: TGTGCCAGCAGCAACCTAGCGGGAGGGATAAATGAGCAGTTCTTC
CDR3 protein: CASSNLAGGINEQFF

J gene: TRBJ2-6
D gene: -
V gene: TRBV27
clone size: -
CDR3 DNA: TGTGCCAGCCGGGGACTCCCGAACTCTGGGGCCAACGTCCTGACTTTC
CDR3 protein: CASRGLPNSGANVLTF

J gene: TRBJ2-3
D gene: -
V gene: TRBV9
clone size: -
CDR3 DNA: TGTGCCAGCAGCGCTACCACAGATACGCAGTATTTT
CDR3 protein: CASSATTDTQYF

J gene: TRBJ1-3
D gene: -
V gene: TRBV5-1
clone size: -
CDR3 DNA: TGCGCCAGCAGCTTGGGGGGGCCTGGAAACACCATATATTTT
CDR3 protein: CASSLGGPGNTIYF

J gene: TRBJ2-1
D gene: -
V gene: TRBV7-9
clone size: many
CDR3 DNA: TGTGCCAGCCTAGTAGGAATGGACACCCTCTCCTACAATGAGCAGTTCTTC
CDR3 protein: CASLVGMDTLSYNEQFF

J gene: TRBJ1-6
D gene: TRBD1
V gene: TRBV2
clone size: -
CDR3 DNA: TGTGCCAGCAGTGGTTCAGGGGGGAATTCACCCCTCCACTTT
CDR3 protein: CASSGSGGNSPLHF

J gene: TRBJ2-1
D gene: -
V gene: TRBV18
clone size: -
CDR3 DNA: TGTGCCAGCTCACCACCGGCTTCCTACAATGAGCAGTTCTTC
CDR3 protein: CASSPPASYNEQFF

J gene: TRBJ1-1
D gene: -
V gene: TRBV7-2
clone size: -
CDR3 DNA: TGTGCCAGCAGCTCCCGACCGATGGCGGACACTGAAGCTTTCTTT
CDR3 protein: CASSSRPMADTEAFF

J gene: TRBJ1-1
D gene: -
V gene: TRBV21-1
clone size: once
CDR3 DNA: TGTGCCAGAAAGCCCATCTCGGGCCCCTGGGGGGATGAAGCTTTCTTT
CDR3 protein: CARKPISGPWGDEAFF

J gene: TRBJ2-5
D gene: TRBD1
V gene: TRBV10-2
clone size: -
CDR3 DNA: TGCGCCAGCAGTCGACAGGGTAGGCGTGAGACCCAGTACTTC
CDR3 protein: CASSRQGRRETQYF

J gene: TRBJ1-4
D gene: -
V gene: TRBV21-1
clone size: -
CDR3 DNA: TGTGCCAGGGGACAGGGGGCGATAAGTAATGAAAAACTGTTTTTT
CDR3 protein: CARGQGAISNEKLFF

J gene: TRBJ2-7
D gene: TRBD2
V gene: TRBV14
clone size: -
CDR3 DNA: TGTGCCAGCAGCCAAGAAGCGGGGATCTACGAGCAGTACTTC
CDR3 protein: CASSQEAGIYEQYF

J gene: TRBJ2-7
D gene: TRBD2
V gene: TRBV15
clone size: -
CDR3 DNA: TGTGCCACCAGCAGTCGGACTAGCGGGATCTACGAGCAGTACTTC
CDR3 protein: CATSSRTSGIYEQYF

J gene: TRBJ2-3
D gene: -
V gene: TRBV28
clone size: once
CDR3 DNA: TGTGCCAGCAGTTTACTACTCCAAGTCGTTGGGCCAGATACGCAGTATTTT
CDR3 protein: CASSLLLQVVGPDTQYF